This T cell receptor (beta chain) was recorded in a study of PD-1 blockade in classical Hodgkin lymphoma. General study results and limits: Complete responders matched newly diagnosed patients in baseline diversity. What caused the repertoire differences, perhaps disease activity or prior therapy, remains undefined.

Exposure to brentuximab vedotin varied, and each patient had relapsed following autologous stem cell transplantation. Reported best responses ranged across complete response, partial response or progressive disease. On this clone: Its antigen is still unknown.

Profiled with immunoSEQ multiplex PCR; TCRdb holds only in-frame clones, not every one. Of about 24,000 clones detected, over 70% appear once; the ten largest clones hold approximately 7.2%. Trimming pared 5 bases from V and 3 bases from J, leaving 14 bases between. CDR1 is KGHSH, CDR2 LQKENI, per germline. The CDR3 covers 15 residues. This TCR derives from a human donor with classical Hodgkin lymphoma. J is TRBJ1-3 and V is TRBV18, with a possible D match to TRBD1 (5 bases). Here the sequenced sample was peripheral blood mononuclear cells (PBMCs), taken at baseline. The CDR3 bases are TGTGCCAGCTCAGAGTTCGGGGGATTTGGAAACACCATATATTTT. Translation: CASSEFGGFGNTIYF.